In this sample, the clone carrying this TCR beta chain turned up a few times. This sample is drawn from a study of identical twins' blood T cells. The CDR3 is made up of 15 amino acids. Losses at the gene ends were 2 bases for V and 2 bases for J; bases not matched to a gene: 3. The germline CDR1 and CDR2 sequences are SGHAT and FQNNGV. One entry per CDR3 protein results from TCRdb running MiXCR on the 5' RACE reads. Among 300,000 to 450,000 distinct CDR3 sequences listed, over 25% were seen once. The material sequenced was PBMCs. This TCR came from a woman aged 18 to 55 in good health. V gene TRBV11-2 combines with J gene TRBJ2-1, with 7 positions matching TRBD2. Here the CDR3 reads CASSLYAGAYNEQFF. Here the CDR3 DNA reads TGTGCCAGCAGCTTATACGCGGGAGCCTACAATGAGCAGTTCTTC.